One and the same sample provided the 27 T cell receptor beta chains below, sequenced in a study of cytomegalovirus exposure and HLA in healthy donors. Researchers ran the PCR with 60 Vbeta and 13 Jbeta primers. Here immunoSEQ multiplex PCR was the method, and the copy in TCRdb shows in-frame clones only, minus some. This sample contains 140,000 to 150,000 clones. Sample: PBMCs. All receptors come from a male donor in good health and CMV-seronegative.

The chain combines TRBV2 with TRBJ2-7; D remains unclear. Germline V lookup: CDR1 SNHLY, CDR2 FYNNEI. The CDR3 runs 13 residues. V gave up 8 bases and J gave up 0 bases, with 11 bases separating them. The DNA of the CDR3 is TGTGCCAGCGCACTCGTCTCCTCCTACGAGCAGTACTTC. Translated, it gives CASALVSSYEQYF. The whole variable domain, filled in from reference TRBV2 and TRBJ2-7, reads EPEVTQTPSHQVTQMGQEVILRCVPISNHLYFYWYRQILGQKVEFLVSFYNNEISEKSEIFDDQFSVERPDGSNFTLKIRSTKLEDSAMYFCASALVSSYEQYFGPGTRLTVT.

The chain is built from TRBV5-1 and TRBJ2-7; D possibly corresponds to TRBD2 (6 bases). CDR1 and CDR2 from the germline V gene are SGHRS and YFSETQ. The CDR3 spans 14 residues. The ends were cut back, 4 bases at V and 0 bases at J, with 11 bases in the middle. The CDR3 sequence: CASSLRRDSYEQYF. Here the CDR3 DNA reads TGCGCCAGCAGCCTCCGGAGGGACTCCTACGAGCAGTACTTC.

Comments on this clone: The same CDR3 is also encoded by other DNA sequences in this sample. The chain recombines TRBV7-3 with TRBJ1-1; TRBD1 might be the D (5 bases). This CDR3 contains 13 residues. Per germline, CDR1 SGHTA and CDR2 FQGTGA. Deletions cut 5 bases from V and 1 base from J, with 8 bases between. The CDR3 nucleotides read TGTGCCAGCAGCCTACAGGAGAACACTGAAGCTTTCTTT. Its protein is CASSLQENTEAFF.

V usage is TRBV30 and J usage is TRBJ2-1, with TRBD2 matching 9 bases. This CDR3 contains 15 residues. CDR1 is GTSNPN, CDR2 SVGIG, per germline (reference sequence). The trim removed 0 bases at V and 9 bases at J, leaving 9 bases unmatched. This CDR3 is CAWSVYGGRGLEQFF. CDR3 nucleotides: TGTGCCTGGAGTGTTTACGGCGGGAGGGGCCTTGAGCAGTTCTTC.

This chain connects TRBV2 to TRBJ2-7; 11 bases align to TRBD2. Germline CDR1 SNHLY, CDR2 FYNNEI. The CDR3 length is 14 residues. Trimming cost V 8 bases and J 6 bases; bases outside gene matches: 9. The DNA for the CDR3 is TGTGCCAGCGGGGAGACTAGCGGGATTCTCGAGCAGTACTTC. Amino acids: CASGETSGILEQYF. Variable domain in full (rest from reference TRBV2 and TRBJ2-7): EPEVTQTPSHQVTQMGQEVILRCVPISNHLYFYWYRQILGQKVEFLVSFYNNEISEKSEIFDDQFSVERPDGSNFTLKIRSTKLEDSAMYFCASGETSGILEQYFGPGTRLTVT.

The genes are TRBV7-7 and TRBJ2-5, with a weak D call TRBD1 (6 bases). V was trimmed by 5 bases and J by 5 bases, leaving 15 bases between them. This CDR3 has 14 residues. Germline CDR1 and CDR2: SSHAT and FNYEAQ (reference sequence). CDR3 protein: CASSLAGERETQYF. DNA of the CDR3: TGTGCCAGCAGCCTGGCAGGGGAGAGGGAGACCCAGTACTTC. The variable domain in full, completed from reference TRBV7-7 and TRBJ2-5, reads GAGVSQSPRYKVTKRGQDVTLRCDPISSHATLYWYQQALGQGPEFLTYFNYEAQPDKSGLPSDRFSAERPEGSISTLTIQRTEQRDSAMYRCASSLAGERETQYFGPGTRLLVL.

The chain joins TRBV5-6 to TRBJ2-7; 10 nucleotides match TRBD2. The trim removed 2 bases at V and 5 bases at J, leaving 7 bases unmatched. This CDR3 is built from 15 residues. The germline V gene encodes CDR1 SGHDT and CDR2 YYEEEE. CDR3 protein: CASSFYSGGPNEQYF. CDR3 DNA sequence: TGTGCCAGCAGCTTTTATAGCGGGGGGCCCAACGAGCAGTACTTC.

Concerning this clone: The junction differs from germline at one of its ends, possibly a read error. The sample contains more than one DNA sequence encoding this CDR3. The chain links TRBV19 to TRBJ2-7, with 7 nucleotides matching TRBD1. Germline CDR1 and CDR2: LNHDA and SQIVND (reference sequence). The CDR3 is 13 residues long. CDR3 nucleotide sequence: TGTGCCAGCAGTAACAGGGGCTCCTACGAGCAGTACTTC. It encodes CASSNRGSYEQYF.

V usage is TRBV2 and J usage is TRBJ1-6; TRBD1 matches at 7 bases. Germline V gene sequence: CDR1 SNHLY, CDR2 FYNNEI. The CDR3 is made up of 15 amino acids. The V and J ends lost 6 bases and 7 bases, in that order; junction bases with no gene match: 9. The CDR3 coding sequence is TGTGCCAGCAGCCCCCCGGACAGGACGAATTCACCCCTCCACTTT. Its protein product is CASSPPDRTNSPLHF. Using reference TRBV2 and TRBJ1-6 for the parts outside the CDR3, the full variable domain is EPEVTQTPSHQVTQMGQEVILRCVPISNHLYFYWYRQILGQKVEFLVSFYNNEISEKSEIFDDQFSVERPDGSNFTLKIRSTKLEDSAMYFCASSPPDRTNSPLHFGNGTRLTVT.

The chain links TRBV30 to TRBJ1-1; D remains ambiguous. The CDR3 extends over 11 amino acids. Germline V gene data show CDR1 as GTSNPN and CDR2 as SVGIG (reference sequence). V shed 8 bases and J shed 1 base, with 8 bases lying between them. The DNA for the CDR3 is TGTGCCGGCTTATCGAACACTGAAGCTTTCTTT. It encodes CAGLSNTEAFF.

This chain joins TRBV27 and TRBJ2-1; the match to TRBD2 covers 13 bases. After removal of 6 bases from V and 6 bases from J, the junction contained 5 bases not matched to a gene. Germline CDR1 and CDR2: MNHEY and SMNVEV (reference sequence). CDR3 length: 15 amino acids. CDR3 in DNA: TGTGCCAGCAGACCGGGACTAGCGGGGCCCAATGAGCAGTTCTTC. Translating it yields CASRPGLAGPNEQFF.

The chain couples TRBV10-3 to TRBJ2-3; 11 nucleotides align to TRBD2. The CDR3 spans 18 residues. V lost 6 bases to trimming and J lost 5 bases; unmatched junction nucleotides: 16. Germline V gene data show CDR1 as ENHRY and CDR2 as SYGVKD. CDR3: CAIRTTSGTTHAVDTQYF. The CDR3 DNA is TGTGCCATCAGGACGACTAGCGGGACGACCCATGCGGTAGATACGCAGTATTTT.

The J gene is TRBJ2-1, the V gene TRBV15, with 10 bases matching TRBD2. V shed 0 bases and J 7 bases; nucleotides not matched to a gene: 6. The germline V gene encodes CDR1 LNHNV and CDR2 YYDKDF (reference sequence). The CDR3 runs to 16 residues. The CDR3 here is CATSRDRLAGENEQFF. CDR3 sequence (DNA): TGTGCCACCAGCAGAGATCGCCTAGCGGGGGAAAATGAGCAGTTCTTC.

CDR3 protein: CASSLRTELSGANVLTF. In DNA form, the CDR3 reads TGCGCCAGCAGTCTCCGAACAGAGCTCTCTGGGGCCAACGTCCTGACTTTC. The J gene is TRBJ2-6, the V gene TRBV5-1; D gene unclear. CDR3 length equals 17 residues. The V gene's germline CDR1 is SGHRS and CDR2 YFSETQ. V gave up 5 bases and J gave up 0 bases, with 15 bases separating them. Looking up the rest from reference TRBV5-1 and TRBJ2-6 gives the full variable domain: KAGVTQTPRYLIKTRGQQVTLSCSPISGHRSVSWYQQTPGQGLQFLFEYFSETQRNKGNFPGRFSGRQFSNSRSEMNVSTLELGDSALYLCASSLRTELSGANVLTFGAGSRLTVL.

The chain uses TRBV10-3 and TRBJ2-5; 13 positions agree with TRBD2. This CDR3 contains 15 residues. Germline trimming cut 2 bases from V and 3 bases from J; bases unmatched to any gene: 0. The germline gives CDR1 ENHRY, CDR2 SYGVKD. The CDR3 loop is CAISEGLAGEETQYF. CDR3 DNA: TGTGCCATCAGTGAGGGACTAGCGGGAGAAGAGACCCAGTACTTC.

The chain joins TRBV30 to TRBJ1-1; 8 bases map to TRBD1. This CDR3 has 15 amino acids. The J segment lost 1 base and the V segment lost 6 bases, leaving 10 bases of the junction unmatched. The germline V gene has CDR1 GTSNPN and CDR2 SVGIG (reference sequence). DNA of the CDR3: TGTGCCTGTCGTCCCGGGACAGGCGGGAACACTGAAGCTTTCTTT. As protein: CACRPGTGGNTEAFF.

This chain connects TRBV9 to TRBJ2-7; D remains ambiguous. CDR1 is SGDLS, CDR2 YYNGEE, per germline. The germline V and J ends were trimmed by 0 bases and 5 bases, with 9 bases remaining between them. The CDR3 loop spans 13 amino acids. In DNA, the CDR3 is TGTGCCAGCAGCGTAGGTGGTCGGGACGAGCAGTACTTC. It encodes CASSVGGRDEQYF.

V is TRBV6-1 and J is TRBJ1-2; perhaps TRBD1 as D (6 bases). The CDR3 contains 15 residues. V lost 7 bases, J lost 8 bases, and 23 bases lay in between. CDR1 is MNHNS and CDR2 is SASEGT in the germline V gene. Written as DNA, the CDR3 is TGTGCCAGCACCCGAACCTTTGGACAGTCAGAAGGCTACACCTTC. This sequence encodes CASTRTFGQSEGYTF.

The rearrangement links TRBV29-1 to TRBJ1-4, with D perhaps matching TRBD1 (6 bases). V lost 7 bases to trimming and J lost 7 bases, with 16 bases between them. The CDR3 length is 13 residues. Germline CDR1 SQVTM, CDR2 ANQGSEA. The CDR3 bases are TGCAGCGCCGAACAGGGTTCTGGTGAAAAACTGTTTTTT. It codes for CSAEQGSGEKLFF.

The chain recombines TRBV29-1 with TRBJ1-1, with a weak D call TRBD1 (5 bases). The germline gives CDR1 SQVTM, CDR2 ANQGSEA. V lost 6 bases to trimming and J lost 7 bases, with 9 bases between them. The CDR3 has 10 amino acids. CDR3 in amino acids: CSVGQGEAFF. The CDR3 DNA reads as TGCAGCGTAGGCCAGGGTGAAGCTTTCTTT.

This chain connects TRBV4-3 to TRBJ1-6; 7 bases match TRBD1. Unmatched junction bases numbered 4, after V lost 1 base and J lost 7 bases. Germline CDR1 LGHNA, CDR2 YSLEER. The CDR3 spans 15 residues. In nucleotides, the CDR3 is TGCGCCAGCAGCCAAGCAGGGGGTGGGAATTCACCCCTCCACTTT. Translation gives CASSQAGGGNSPLHF.

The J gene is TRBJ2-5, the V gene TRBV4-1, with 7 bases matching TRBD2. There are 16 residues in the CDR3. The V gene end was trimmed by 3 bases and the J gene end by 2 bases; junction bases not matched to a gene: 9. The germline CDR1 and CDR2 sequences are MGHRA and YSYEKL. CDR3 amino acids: CASSHDAAGSQETQYF. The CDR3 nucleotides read TGCGCCAGCAGCCATGACGCAGCGGGGTCGCAAGAGACCCAGTACTTC.

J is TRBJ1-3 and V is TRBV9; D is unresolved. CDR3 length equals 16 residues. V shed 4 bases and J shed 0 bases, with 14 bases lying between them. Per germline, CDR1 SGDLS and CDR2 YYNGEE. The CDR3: CASSPSPAGSGNTIYF. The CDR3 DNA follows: TGTGCCAGCAGCCCAAGCCCCGCGGGCTCTGGAAACACCATATATTTT.

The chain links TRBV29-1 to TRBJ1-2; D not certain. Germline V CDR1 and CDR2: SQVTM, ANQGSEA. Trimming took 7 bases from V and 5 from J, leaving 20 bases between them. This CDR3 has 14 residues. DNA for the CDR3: TGCAGCGCTGACTCCTTCCGAGAGGATTATGGCTACACCTTC. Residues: CSADSFREDYGYTF. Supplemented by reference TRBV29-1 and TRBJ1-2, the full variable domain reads SAVISQKPSRDICQRGTSLTIQCQVDSQVTMMFWYRQQPGQSLTLIATANQGSEATYESGFVIDKFPISRPNLTFSTLTVSNMSPEDSSIYLCSADSFREDYGYTFGSGTRLTVV.

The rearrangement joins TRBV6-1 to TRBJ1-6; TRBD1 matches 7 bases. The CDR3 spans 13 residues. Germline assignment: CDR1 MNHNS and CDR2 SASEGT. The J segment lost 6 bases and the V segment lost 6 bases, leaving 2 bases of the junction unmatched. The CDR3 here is CASRDRVNSPLHF. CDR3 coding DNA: TGTGCCAGCAGAGACAGGGTTAATTCACCCCTCCACTTT.

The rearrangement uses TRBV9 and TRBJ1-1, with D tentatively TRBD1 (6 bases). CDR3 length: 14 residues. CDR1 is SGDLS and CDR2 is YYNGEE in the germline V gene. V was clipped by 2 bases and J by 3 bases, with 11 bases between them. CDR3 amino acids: CASSVAGADTEAFF. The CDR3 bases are TGTGCCAGCAGCGTGGCGGGGGCGGACACTGAAGCTTTCTTT.

CDR3 region: CASSWGQSSYEQYF. The CDR3 coding sequence is TGTGCCAGCAGTTGGGGGCAGTCCTCCTACGAGCAGTACTTC. The V and J genes are TRBV6-6 and TRBJ2-7; tentatively, D is TRBD1 (6 bases). CDR1 and CDR2 from the germline V gene are MNHNY and SVGAGI (reference sequence). The length of the CDR3 is 14 residues. Trimming pared 4 bases from V and 0 bases from J, leaving 10 bases between.